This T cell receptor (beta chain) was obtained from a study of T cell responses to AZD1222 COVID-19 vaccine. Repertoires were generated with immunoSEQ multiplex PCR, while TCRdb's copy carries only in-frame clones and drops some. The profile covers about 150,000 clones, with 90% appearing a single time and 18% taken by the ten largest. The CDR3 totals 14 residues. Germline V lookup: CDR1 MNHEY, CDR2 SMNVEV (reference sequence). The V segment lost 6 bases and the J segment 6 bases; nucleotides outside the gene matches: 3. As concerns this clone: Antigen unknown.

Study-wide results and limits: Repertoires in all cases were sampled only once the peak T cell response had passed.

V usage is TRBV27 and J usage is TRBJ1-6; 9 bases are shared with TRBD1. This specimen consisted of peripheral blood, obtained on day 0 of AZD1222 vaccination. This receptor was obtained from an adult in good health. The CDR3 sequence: CASSPGQGNSPLHF. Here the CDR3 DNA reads TGTGCCAGCAGCCCGGGACAGGGTAATTCACCCCTCCACTTT.